The T cell receptor beta chain described here comes from a study of T cell repertoires in cytomegalovirus infection. Overall study: The public TCR beta signatures pointed to both CMV infection and matching HLA type.

This clonotype was counted between two and nine times. TCRdb independently ran MiXCR on the reads; one entry per CDR3 protein. The sample has roughly 230,000 distinct CDR3 sequences; 22% are singletons. Germline assignment: CDR1 MGHRA and CDR2 YSYEKL. Trimming left V 4 bases short and J 7 bases short, with 16 bases between. The CDR3 has 14 residues. Sequencing was carried out using CD8+ T cells from PBMCs. The source is a human donor in good health (CMV status not recorded). Some clones in this sample may be carry-over from other donors' samples. The chain links TRBV4-1 to TRBJ1-2, with D uncertain. The CDR3 protein is CASSPPLGSSGYTF. The CDR3 nucleotides are TGCGCCAGCAGCCCCCCCCTTGGGTCAAGTGGCTACACCTTC.